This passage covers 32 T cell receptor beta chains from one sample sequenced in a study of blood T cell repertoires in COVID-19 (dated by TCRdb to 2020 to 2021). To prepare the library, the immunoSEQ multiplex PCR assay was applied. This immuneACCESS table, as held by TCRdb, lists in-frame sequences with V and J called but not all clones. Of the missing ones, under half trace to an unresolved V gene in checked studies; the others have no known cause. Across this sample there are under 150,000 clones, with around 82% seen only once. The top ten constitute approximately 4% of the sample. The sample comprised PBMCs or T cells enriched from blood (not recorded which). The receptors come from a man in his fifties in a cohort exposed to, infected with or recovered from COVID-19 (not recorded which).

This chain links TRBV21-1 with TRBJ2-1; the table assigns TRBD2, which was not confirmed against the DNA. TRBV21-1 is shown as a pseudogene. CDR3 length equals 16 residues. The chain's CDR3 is CASSKGASGSYNEQFF. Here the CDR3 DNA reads TGTGCCAGCAGCAAAGGGGCCAGCGGGAGTTACAATGAGCAGTTCTTC.

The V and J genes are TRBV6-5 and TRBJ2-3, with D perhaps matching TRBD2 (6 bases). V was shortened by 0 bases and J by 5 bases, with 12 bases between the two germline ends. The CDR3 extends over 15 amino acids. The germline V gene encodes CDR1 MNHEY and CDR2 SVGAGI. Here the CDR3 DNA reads TGTGCCAGCAGTTACTCGTCTTCAGCGGGAGATACGCAGTATTTT. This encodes CASSYSSSAGDTQYF.

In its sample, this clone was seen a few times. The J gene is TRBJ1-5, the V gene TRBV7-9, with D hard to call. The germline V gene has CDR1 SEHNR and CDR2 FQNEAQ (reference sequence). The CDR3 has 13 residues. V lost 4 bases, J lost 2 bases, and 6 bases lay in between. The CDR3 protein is CASSSVGNQPQHF. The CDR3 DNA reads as TGTGCCAGCAGCTCGGTTGGCAATCAGCCCCAGCATTTT.

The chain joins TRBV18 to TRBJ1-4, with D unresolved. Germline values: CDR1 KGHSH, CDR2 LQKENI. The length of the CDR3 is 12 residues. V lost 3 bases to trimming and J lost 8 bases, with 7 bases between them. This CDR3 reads CASSPTREKLFF. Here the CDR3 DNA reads TGTGCCAGCTCACCGACGAGGGAAAAACTGTTTTTT.

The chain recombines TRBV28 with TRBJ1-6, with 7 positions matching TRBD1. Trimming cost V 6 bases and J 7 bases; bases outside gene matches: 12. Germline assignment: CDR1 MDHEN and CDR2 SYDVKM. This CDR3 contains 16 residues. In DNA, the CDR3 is TGTGCCAGCAGCGATTTGAGAACAGGGGAAAATTCACCCCTCCACTTT. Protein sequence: CASSDLRTGENSPLHF. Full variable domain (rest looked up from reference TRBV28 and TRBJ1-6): DVKVTQSSRYLVKRTGEKVFLECVQDMDHENMFWYRQDPGLGLRLIYFSYDVKMKEKGDIPEGYSVSREKKERFSLILESASTNQTSMYLCASSDLRTGENSPLHFGNGTRLTVT.

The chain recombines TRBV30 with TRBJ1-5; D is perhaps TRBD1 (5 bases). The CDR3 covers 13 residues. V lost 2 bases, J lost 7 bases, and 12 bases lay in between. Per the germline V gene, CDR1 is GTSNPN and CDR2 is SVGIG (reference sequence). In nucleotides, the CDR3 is TGTGCCTGGAGTCCCGACGGGGGGCAGCCCCAGCATTTT. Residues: CAWSPDGGQPQHF.

The CDR3 bases are TGTGCCAGCAGCGCCGGACTAGCGGGGACCCAAGAGACCCAGTACTTC. Protein: CASSAGLAGTQETQYF. This chain connects TRBV9 to TRBJ2-5, with TRBD2 matching 12 bases. Trimming took 3 bases from V and 1 from J; bases not matched to a gene: 4. Germline-derived CDR1 and CDR2 are SGDLS and YYNGEE. CDR3 length: 16 amino acids. Drawing the rest from reference TRBV9 and TRBJ2-5, the complete variable domain is DSGVTQTPKHLITATGQRVTLRCSPRSGDLSVYWYQQSLDQGLQFLIQYYNGEERAKGNILERFSAQQFPDLHSELNLSSLELGDSALYFCASSAGLAGTQETQYFGPGTRLLVL.

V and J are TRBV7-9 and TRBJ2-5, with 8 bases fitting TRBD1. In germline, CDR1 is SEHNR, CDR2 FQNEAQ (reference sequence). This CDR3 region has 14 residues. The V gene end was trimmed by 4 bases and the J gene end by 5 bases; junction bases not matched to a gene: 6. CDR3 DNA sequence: TGTGCCAGCAGCTCTTCAGGGGGCCGGGAGACCCAGTACTTC. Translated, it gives CASSSSGGRETQYF.

This CDR3 reads CASSPGQGGNSPLHF. For the CDR3, the DNA is TGTGCCAGCAGCCCCGGGCAGGGGGGTAATTCACCCCTCCACTTT. This chain links TRBV7-9 with TRBJ1-6; 7 positions match TRBD1. The V gene's germline CDR1 is SEHNR and CDR2 FQNEAQ (reference sequence). J gave up 6 bases and V 5 bases, and 7 bases lay outside the gene matches. This CDR3 is built from 15 residues.

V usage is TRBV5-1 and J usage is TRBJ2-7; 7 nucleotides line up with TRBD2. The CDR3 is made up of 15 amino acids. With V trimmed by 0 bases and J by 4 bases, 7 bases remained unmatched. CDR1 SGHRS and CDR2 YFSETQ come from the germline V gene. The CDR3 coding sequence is TGCGCCAGCAGCTTGGCGGGCGGGAGCGGATACGAGCAGTACTTC. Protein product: CASSLAGGSGYEQYF.

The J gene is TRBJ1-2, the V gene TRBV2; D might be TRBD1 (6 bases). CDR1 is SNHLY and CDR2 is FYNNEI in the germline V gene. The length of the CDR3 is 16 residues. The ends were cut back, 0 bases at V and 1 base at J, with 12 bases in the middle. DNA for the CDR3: TGTGCCAGCAGTGAAGCCGGACAGAAAAGTAACTATGGCTACACCTTC. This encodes CASSEAGQKSNYGYTF. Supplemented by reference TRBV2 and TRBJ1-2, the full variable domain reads EPEVTQTPSHQVTQMGQEVILRCVPISNHLYFYWYRQILGQKVEFLVSFYNNEISEKSEIFDDQFSVERPDGSNFTLKIRSTKLEDSAMYFCASSEAGQKSNYGYTFGSGTRLTVV.

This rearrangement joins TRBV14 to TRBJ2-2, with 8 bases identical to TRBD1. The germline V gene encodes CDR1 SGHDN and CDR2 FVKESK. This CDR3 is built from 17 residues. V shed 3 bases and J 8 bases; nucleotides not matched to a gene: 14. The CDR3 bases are TGTGCCAGCAGCCATCCCGGACAGGGTCGTTGGCCTGGGGAGCTGTTTTTT. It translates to CASSHPGQGRWPGELFF.

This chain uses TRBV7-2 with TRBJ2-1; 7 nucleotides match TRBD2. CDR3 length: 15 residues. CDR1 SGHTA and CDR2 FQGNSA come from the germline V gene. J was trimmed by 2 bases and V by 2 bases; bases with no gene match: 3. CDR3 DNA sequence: TGTGCCAGCAGCTTATCGCGGGGGACCTACAATGAGCAGTTCTTC. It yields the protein CASSLSRGTYNEQFF.

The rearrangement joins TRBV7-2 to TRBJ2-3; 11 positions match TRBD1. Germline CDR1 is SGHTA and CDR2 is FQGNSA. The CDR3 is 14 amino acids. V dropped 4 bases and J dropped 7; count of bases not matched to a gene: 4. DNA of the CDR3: TGTGCCAGCAGCTCGGGACAGGGGGGGCATACGCAGTATTTT. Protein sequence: CASSSGQGGHTQYF.

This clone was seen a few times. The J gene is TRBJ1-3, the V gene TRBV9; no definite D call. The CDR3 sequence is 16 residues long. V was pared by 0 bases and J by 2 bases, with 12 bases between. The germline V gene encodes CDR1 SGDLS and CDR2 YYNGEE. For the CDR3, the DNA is TGTGCCAGCAGCGTAGGCGGGGAAAACGCTGGAAACACCATATATTTT. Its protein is CASSVGGENAGNTIYF.

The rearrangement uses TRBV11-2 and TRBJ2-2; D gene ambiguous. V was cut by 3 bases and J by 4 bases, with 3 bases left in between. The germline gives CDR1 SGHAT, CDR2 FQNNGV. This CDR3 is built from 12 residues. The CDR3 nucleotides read TGTGCCAGCAGCTTCGGCACCGGGGAGCTGTTTTTT. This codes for CASSFGTGELFF.

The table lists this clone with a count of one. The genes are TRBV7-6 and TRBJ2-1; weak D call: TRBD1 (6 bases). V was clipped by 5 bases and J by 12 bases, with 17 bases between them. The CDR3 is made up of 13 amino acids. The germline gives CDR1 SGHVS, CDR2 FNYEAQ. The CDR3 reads CASSGGQSFWQFF. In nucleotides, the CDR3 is TGTGCCAGCAGCGGGGGCCAAAGCTTTTGGCAGTTCTTC.

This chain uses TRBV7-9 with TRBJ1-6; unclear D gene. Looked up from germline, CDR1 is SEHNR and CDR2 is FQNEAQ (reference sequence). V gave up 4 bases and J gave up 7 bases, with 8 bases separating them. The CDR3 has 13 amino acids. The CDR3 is CASSSPVNSPLHF. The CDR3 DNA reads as TGTGCCAGCAGCTCCCCGGTGAATTCACCCCTCCACTTT. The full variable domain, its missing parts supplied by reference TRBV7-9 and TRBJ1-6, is DTGVSQNPRHKITKRGQNVTFRCDPISEHNRLYWYRQTLGQGPEFLTYFQNEAQLEKSRLLSDRFSAERPKGSFSTLEIQRTEQGDSAMYLCASSSPVNSPLHFGNGTRLTVT.

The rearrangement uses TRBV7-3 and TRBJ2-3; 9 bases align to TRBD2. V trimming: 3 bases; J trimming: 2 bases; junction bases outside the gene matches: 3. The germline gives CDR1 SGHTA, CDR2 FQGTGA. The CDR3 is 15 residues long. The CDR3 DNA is TGTGCCAGCAGCTTGTCTAGCGGGACCACAGATACGCAGTATTTT. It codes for CASSLSSGTTDTQYF.

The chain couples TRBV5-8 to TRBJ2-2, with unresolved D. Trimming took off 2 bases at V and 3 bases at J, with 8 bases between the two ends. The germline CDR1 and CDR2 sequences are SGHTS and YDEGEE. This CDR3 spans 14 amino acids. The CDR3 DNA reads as TGTGCCAGCAGCTTCAGGTTGGACACCGGGGAGCTGTTTTTT. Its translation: CASSFRLDTGELFF.

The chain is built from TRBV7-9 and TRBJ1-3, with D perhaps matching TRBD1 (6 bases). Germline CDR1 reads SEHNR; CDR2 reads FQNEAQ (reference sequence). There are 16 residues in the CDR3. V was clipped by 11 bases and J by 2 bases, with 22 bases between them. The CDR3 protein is CAAEILSDRTGNTIYF. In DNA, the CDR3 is TGTGCCGCAGAGATACTCAGTGACAGGACTGGAAACACCATATATTTT.

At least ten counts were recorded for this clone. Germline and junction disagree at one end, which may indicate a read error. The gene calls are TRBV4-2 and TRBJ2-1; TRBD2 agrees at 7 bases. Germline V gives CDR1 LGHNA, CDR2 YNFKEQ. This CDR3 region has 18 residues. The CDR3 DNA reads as TGTGCCAGCAGCCAACACCTACCGGGACTACCCTCCTCCAATGAGCAGTTCTTC. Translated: CASSQHLPGLPSSNEQFF.

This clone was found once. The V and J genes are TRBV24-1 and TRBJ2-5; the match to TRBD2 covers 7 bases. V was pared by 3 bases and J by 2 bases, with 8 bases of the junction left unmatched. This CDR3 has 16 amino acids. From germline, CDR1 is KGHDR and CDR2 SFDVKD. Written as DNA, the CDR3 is TGTGCCACCAGTGATCGGGGGGAGGGCCCTCAAGAGACCCAGTACTTC. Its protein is CATSDRGEGPQETQYF.

The CDR3 sequence: CAIRKDSYEQYF. CDR3 in DNA: TGTGCCATCAGAAAGGACAGCTACGAGCAGTACTTC. V usage is TRBV10-3 and J usage is TRBJ2-7; tentative D call: TRBD1 (6 bases). The CDR3 extends over 12 amino acids. In germline, CDR1 is ENHRY, CDR2 SYGVKD. V lost 6 bases, J lost 3 bases, and 9 bases lay in between.

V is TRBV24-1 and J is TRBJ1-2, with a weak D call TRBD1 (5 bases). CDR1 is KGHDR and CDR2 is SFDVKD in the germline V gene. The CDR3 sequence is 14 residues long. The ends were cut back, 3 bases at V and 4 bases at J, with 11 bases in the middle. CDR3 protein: CATSDQQDPYGYTF. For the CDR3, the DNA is TGTGCCACCAGTGATCAACAGGACCCCTATGGCTACACCTTC.

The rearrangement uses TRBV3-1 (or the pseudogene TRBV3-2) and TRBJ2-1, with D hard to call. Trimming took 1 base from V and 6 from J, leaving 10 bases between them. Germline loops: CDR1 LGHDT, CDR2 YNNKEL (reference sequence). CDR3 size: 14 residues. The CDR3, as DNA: TGTGCCAGCAGCCAAGTCGGCTACAGCAATGAGCAGTTCTTC. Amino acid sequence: CASSQVGYSNEQFF.

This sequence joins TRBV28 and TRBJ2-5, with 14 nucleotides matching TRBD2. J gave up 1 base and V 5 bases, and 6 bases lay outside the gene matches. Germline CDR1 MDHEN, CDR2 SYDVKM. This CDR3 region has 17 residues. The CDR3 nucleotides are TGTGCCAGCAGTCTCCTCGGACTAGCGGGAGGCCAAGAGACCCAGTACTTC. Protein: CASSLLGLAGGQETQYF. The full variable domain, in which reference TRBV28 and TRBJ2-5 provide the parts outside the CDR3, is DVKVTQSSRYLVKRTGEKVFLECVQDMDHENMFWYRQDPGLGLRLIYFSYDVKMKEKGDIPEGYSVSREKKERFSLILESASTNQTSMYLCASSLLGLAGGQETQYFGPGTRLLVL.

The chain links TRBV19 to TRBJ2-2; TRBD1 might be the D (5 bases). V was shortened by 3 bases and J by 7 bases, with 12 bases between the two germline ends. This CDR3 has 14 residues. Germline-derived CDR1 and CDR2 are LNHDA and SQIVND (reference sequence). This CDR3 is CASSIAAGIGELFF. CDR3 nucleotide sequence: TGTGCCAGTAGTATTGCGGCAGGGATCGGGGAGCTGTTTTTT.

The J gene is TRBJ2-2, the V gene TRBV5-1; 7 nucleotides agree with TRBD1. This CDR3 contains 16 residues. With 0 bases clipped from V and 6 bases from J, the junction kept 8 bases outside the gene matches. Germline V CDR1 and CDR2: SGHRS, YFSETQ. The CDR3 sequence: CASSLAQGVASGELFF. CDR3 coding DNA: TGCGCCAGCAGCTTGGCCCAGGGGGTGGCATCCGGGGAGCTGTTTTTT.

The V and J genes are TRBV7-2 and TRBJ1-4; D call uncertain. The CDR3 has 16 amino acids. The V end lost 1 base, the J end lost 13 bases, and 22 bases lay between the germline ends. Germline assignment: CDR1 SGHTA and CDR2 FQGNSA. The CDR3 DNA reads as TGTGCCAGCAGCTTAGGGTTAACCCAAGAAAATGAGGTACTGTTTTTT. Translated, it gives CASSLGLTQENEVLFF.

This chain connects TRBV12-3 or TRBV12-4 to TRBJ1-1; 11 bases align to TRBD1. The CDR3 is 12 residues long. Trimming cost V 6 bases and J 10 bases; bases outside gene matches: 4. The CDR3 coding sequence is TGTGCCAGCAGAGGGACAGGGGGTACAGCTTTCTTT. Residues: CASRGTGGTAFF.

The CDR3 bases are TGTGCCAGCAGTTCCCTAGGACATATGCAAGAGACCCAGTACTTC. It translates to CASSSLGHMQETQYF. V usage is TRBV27 and J usage is TRBJ2-5; TRBD1 might be the D (5 bases). Germline values: CDR1 MNHEY, CDR2 SMNVEV (reference sequence). The V end lost 4 bases, the J end lost 2 bases, and 14 bases lay between the germline ends. The CDR3 extends over 15 amino acids.